This entry lists 7 T cell receptor beta chains sequenced from one sample in a study of response to subunit inactivated influenza vaccine (dated by TCRdb to 2017 to 2018). Library method: RT-PCR. Sequencing instrument: Illumina HiSeq 2500. TCRdb handled the public reads itself, with Q25 trimming in fastp and clone calling in MiXCR, and kept productive beta chains. Each CDR3 protein gets just one entry, which takes the most common genes and DNA from the rows behind it. The sample table shows hundreds of thousands of distinct CDR3 sequences, and around a sixth are seen once. The ten largest clones represent about a tenth of the sample. Sequenced material: PBMCs from blood, taken 4 to 6 days after vaccination. All receptors come from a man aged 45-65 years who received an inactivated influenza vaccine. Donor details come from another sample of the same person, matched by shared clones.

The chain has TRBV12-3 or TRBV12-4 and TRBJ1-2; D is undetermined. CDR3 length equals 15 residues. V dropped 1 base and J dropped 4 bases, with 13 bases sitting between them. The CDR3 region has the DNA TGTGCCAGCAGTTTAGGTCAGGCTGGCGGCTATGGCTACACCTTC. It translates to CASSLGQAGGYGYTF.

The rearrangement links TRBV20-1 to TRBJ2-1, with D possibly matching TRBD1 (5 bases). Per germline, CDR1 DFQATT and CDR2 SNEGSKA (reference sequence). Trimming took 3 bases from V and 0 from J, leaving 9 bases between them. This CDR3 is built from 14 residues. In DNA, the CDR3 is TGCAGTGCTAGGACAGTTAACTCCTACAATGAGCAGTTCTTC. Translated, it gives CSARTVNSYNEQFF.

This clonotype was seen a handful of times. The chain joins TRBV12-3 or TRBV12-4 to TRBJ2-7; possible D gene TRBD1, 5 bases. Trimming took 5 bases from V and 7 from J, leaving 15 bases between them. The CDR3 sequence is 13 residues long. CDR3 loop: CASSPQGVGEQYF. The DNA for the CDR3 is TGTGCCAGCAGTCCCCAAGGGGTCGGGGAGCAGTACTTC.

In this sample, this clonotype turned up a few times. The rearrangement links TRBV6-5 to TRBJ1-5, with D possibly being TRBD1 (6 bases). The V gene lost 1 base and the J gene lost 6 bases, with 13 bases spanning the gap. The CDR3 is made up of 15 amino acids. Germline assignment: CDR1 MNHEY and CDR2 SVGAGI. The CDR3 DNA follows: TGTGCCAGCAGTTACTGGGGGGGGCAAGGTCAGCCCCAGCATTTT. It is translated as CASSYWGGQGQPQHF.

The genes are TRBV15 and TRBJ2-4; 14 bases line up with TRBD2. With V trimmed by 5 bases and J by 7 bases, 7 bases remained unmatched. The CDR3 contains 16 residues. Germline V gene lookup returns CDR1 LNHNV and CDR2 YYDKDF (reference sequence). The CDR3 region has the DNA TGTGCCACCAGCCGTCCCGGGACTAGCGGGAGTAACATTCAGTACTTC. It specifies CATSRPGTSGSNIQYF.

To note about this clonotype: A much larger clone differs by one base, so this may be a read error. The chain links TRBV20-1 to TRBJ2-7; 11 bases are shared with TRBD2. Matching the DNA end better, TRBJ2-1 makes the J call doubtful. Germline CDR1 reads DFQATT; CDR2 reads SNEGSKA (reference sequence). CDR3 length: 14 residues. The CDR3 sequence: CSASTGTSGLEQFF. The CDR3 bases are TGCAGTGCTAGTACAGGGACTAGCGGATTGGAGCAGTTCTTC.

This clonotype was counted only a few times. The chain uses TRBV29-1 and TRBJ1-5; maybe TRBD1 (5 bases). The CDR3 consists of 13 residues. V lost 5 bases, J lost 11 bases, and 19 bases lay in between. Germline CDR1 is SQVTM and CDR2 is ANQGSEA. The CDR3 protein is CSVSLNTGGTQHF. The CDR3, as DNA: TGCAGCGTTTCCCTGAATACTGGGGGAACCCAGCATTTT.